This T cell receptor (beta chain) came from a study of cytomegalovirus exposure and HLA in healthy donors. The CDR3 loop spans 14 amino acids. Germline loops: CDR1 MGHRA, CDR2 YSYEKL. Trimming left V 3 bases short and J 4 bases short, with 9 bases between. This clone was recorded only once. What it binds is not known. Amplification used 60 Vbeta primers and 13 Jbeta primers. The repertoire was sequenced with immunoSEQ multiplex PCR; TCRdb's copy has only in-frame clones and lacks some. The data hold about 180,000 clones, with more than 65% observed a single time. General observations from the study: Generally TCR sequences proved uncommon, though certain public TCRs appeared in numerous donors.

The chain carries TRBV4-1 and TRBJ2-2; TRBD2 might be the D (5 bases). This TCR came from a man aged 30-40 years in good health and CMV-seronegative. The sample was PBMCs. The CDR3 sequence is CASSHTEGTGELFF. DNA for the CDR3: TGCGCCAGCAGCCACACCGAGGGCACCGGGGAGCTGTTTTTT.